This T cell receptor (beta chain) was identified in a study of T cells in localized non-small cell lung cancer. The protocol was immunoSEQ multiplex PCR, while the TCRdb copy is restricted to in-frame clones and leaves out a portion. Counted here are approximately 24,000 clones, approximately 90% occurring once; the ten biggest clones make up about 4.4%. The CDR3 has 15 amino acids. V lost 0 bases and J 1 base, leaving 9 bases between the germline ends. The gene calls are TRBV23-1 and TRBJ1-1; D is perhaps TRBD1 (5 bases). Being an ORF, TRBV23-1 has a function that is uncertain. The receptor was isolated from a female donor older than 55 with stage II squamous cell lung carcinoma. The sequenced sample was peripheral blood, obtained before any cancer treatment. This CDR3 reads CASSQSRQWNTEAFF. As DNA, the CDR3 is TGCGCCAGCAGTCAATCCCGACAGTGGAACACTGAAGCTTTCTTT.